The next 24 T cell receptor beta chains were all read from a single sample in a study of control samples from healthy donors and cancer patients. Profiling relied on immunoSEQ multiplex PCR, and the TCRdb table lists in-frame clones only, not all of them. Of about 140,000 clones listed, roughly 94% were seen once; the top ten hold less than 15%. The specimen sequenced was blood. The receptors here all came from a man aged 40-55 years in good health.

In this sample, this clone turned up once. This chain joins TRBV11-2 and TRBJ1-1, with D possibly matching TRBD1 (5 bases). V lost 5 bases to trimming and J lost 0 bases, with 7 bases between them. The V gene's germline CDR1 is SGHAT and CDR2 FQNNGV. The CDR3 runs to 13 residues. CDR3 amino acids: CASSRQLNTEAFF. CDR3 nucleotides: TGTGCCAGCAGCCGACAGTTGAACACTGAAGCTTTCTTT.

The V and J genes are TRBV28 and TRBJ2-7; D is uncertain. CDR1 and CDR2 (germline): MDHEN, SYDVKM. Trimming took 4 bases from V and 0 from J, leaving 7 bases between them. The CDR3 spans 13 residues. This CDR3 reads CASSSRYSYEQYF. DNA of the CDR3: TGTGCCAGCAGTTCCAGATACTCCTACGAGCAGTACTTC.

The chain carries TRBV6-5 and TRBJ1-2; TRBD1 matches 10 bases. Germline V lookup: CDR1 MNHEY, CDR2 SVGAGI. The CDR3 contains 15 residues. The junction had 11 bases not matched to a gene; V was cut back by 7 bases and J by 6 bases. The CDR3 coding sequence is TGTGCCAGCACCAAATCCCGGGACAGGGGAGATGGCTACACCTTC. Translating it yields CASTKSRDRGDGYTF.

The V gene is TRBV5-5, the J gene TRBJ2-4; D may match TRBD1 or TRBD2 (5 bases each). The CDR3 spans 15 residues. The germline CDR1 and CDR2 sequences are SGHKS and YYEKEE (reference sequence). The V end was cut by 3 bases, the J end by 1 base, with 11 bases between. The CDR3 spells CASSSQGTAKNIQYF. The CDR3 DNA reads TGTGCCAGCAGCTCACAAGGGACGGCCAAAAACATTCAGTACTTC. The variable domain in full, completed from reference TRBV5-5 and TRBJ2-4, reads DAGVTQSPTHLIKTRGQQVTLRCSPISGHKSVSWYQQVLGQGPQFIFQYYEKEERGRGNFPDRFSARQFPNYSSELNVNALLLGDSALYLCASSSQGTAKNIQYFGAGTRLSVL.

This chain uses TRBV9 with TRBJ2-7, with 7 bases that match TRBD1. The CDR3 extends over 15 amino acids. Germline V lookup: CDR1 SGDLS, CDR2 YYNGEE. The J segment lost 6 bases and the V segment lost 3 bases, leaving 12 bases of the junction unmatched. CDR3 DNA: TGTGCCAGCAGCGCCTCGACAGGGAAGAGCTGCGAGCAGTACTTC. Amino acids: CASSASTGKSCEQYF.

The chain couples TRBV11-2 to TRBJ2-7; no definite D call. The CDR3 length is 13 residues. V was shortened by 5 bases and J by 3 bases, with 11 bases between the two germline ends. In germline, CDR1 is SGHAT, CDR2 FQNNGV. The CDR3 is CASSRWTGYEQYF. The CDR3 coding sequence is TGTGCCAGCAGCCGATGGACCGGCTACGAGCAGTACTTC.

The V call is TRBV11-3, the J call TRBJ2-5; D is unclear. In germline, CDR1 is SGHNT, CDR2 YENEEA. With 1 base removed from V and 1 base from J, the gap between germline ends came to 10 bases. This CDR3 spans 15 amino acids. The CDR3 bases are TGTGCCAGCAGCTTAGGTTTCCAGACCCAAGAGACCCAGTACTTC. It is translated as CASSLGFQTQETQYF. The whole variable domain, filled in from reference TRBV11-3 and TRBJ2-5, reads EAGVVQSPRYKIIEKKQPVAFWCNPISGHNTLYWYLQNLGQGPELLIRYENEEAVDDSQLPKDRFSAERLKGVDSTLKIQPAELGDSAVYLCASSLGFQTQETQYFGPGTRLLVL.

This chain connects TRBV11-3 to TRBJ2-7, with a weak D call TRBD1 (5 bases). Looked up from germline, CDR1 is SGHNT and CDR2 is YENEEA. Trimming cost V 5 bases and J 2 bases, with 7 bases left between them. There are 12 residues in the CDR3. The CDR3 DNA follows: TGTGCCAGCAGCCGCAGGGCCTACGAGCAGTACTTC. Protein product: CASSRRAYEQYF.

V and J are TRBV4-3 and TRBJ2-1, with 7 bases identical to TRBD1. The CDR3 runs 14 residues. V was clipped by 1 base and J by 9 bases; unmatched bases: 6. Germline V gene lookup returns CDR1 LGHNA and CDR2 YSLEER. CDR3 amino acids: CASSQVGRGSEQFF. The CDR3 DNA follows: TGCGCCAGCAGCCAAGTGGGCAGGGGGTCTGAGCAGTTCTTC.

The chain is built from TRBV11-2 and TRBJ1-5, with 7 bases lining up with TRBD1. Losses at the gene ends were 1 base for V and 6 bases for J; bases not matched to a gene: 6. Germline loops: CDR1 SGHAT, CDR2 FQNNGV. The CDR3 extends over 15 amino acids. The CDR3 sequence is CASSLGQGGTQPQHF. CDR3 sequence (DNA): TGTGCCAGCAGCTTAGGGCAGGGGGGAACTCAGCCCCAGCATTTT.

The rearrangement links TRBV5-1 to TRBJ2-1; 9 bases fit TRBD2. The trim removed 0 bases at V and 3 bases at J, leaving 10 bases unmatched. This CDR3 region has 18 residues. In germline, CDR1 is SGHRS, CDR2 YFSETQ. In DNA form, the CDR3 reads TGCGCCAGCAGCTTGGGGGGTACTGGGACTAGCCTCTACAATGAGCAGTTCTTC. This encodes CASSLGGTGTSLYNEQFF.

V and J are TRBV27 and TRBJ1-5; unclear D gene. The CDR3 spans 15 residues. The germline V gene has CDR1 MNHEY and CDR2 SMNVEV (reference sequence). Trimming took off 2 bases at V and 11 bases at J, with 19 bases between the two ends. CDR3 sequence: CASSLTRAAGSAQHF. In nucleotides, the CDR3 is TGTGCCAGCAGTTTAACTAGGGCCGCTGGGTCGGCCCAGCATTTT.

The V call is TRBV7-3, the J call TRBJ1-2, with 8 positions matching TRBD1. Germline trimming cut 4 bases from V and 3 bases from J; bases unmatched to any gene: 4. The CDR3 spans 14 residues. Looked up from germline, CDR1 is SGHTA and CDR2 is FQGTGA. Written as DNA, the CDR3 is TGTGCCAGCAGCTGGGGGACAGGAGACTATGGCTACACCTTC. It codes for CASSWGTGDYGYTF.

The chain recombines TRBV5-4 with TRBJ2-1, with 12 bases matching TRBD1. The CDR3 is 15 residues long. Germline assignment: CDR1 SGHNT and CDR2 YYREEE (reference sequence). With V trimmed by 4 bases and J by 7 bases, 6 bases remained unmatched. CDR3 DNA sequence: TGTGCCAGCAGCACCGGGACAGGGGGCAGGAATGAGCAGTTCTTC. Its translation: CASSTGTGGRNEQFF. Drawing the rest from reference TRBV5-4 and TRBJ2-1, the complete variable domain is ETGVTQSPTHLIKTRGQQVTLRCSSQSGHNTVSWYQQALGQGPQFIFQYYREEENGRGNFPPRFSGLQFPNYSSELNVNALELDDSALYLCASSTGTGGRNEQFFGPGTRLTVL.

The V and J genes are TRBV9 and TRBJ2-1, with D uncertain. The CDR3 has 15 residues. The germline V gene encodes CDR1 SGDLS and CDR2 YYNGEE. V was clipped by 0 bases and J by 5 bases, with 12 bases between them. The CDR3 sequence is CASSVGSLSHNEQFF. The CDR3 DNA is TGTGCCAGCAGCGTAGGCTCCCTGTCCCACAATGAGCAGTTCTTC. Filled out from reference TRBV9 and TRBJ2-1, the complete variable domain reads DSGVTQTPKHLITATGQRVTLRCSPRSGDLSVYWYQQSLDQGLQFLIQYYNGEERAKGNILERFSAQQFPDLHSELNLSSLELGDSALYFCASSVGSLSHNEQFFGPGTRLTVL.

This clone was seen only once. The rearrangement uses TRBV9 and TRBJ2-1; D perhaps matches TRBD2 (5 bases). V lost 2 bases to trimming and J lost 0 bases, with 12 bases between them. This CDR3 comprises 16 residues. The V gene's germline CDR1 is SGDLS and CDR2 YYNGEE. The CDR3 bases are TGTGCCAGCAGCGTCCGATTGGGGAGCTCCTACAATGAGCAGTTCTTC. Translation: CASSVRLGSSYNEQFF.

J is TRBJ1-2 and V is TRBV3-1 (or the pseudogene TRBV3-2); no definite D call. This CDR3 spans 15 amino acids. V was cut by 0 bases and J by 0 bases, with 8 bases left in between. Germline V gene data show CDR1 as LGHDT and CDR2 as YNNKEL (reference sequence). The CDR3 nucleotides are TGTGCCAGCAGCCAAGATCTGGGAGCTAACTATGGCTACACCTTC. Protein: CASSQDLGANYGYTF.

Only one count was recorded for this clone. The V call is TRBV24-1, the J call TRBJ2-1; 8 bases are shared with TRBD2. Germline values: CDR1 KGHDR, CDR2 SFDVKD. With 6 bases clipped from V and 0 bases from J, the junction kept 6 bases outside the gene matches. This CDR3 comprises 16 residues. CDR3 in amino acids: CATSPSGLSSYNEQFF. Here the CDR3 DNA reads TGTGCCACCAGTCCTAGCGGGTTGAGCTCCTACAATGAGCAGTTCTTC.

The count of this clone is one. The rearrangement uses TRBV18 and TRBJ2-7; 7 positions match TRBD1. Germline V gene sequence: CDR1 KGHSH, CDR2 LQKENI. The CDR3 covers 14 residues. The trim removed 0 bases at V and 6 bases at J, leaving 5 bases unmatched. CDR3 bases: TGTGCCAGCTCACCACCGACAGGGCCTTCCGAGCAGTACTTC. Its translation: CASSPPTGPSEQYF. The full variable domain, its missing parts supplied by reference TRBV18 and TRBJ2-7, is NAGVMQNPRHLVRRRGQEARLRCSPMKGHSHVYWYRQLPEEGLKFMVYLQKENIIDESGMPKERFSAEFPKEGPSILRIQQVVRGDSAAYFCASSPPTGPSEQYFGPGTRLTVT.

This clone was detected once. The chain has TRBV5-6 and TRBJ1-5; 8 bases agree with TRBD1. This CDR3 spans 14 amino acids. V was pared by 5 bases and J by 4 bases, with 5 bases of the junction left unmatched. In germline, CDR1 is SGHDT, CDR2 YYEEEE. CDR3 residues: CASSTDRGNQPQHF. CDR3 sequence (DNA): TGTGCCAGCAGTACCGACAGGGGAAATCAGCCCCAGCATTTT.

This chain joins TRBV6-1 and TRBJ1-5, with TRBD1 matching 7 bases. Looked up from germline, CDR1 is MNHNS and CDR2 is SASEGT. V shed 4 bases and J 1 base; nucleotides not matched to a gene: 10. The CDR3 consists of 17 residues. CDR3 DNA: TGTGCCAGCAGTGGGGCAGGGGGAAAGGGAAGCAATCAGCCCCAGCATTTT. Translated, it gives CASSGAGGKGSNQPQHF.

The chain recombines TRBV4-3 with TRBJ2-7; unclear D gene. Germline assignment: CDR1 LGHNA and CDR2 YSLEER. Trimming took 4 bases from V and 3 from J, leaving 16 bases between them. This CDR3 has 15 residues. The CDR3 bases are TGCGCCAGCAGCCCACGACGTGGCAGTCGCTACGAGCAGTACTTC. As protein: CASSPRRGSRYEQYF.

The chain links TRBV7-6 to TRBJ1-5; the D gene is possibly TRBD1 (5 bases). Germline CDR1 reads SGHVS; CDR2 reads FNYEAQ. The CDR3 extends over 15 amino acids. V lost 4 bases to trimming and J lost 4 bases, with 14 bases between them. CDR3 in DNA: TGTGCCAGCAGCTCCACGGGGGAACCAAATCAGCCCCAGCATTTT. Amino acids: CASSSTGEPNQPQHF.

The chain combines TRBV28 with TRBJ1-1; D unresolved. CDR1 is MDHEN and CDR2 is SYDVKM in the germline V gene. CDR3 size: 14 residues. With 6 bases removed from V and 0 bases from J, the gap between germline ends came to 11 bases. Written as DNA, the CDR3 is TGTGCCAGCAGCCCGCCCAGACTGAACACTGAAGCTTTCTTT. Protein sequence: CASSPPRLNTEAFF. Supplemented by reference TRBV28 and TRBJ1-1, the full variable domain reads DVKVTQSSRYLVKRTGEKVFLECVQDMDHENMFWYRQDPGLGLRLIYFSYDVKMKEKGDIPEGYSVSREKKERFSLILESASTNQTSMYLCASSPPRLNTEAFFGQGTRLTVV.